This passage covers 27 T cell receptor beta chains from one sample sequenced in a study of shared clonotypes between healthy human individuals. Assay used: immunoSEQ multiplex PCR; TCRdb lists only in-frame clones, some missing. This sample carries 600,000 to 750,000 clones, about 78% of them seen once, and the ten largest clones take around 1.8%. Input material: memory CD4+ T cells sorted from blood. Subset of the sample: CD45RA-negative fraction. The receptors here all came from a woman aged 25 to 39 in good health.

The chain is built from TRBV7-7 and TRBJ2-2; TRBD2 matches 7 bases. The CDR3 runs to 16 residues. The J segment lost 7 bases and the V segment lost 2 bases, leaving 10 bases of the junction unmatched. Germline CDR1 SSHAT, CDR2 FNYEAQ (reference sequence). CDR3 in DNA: TGTGCCAGCAGCTTACAGGCAAAGCGGGACGTCGGGGAGCTGTTTTTT. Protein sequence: CASSLQAKRDVGELFF.

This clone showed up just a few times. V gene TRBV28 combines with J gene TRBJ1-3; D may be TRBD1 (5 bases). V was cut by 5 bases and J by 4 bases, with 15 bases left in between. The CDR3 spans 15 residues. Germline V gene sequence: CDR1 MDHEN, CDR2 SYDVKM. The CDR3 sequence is CASSERNRGGNTIYF. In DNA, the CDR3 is TGTGCCAGCAGTGAGAGGAACCGGGGCGGAAACACCATATATTTT.

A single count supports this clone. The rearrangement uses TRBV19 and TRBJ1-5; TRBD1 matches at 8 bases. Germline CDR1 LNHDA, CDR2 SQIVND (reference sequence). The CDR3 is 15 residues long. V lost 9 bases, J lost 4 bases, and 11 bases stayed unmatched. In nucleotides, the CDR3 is TGTGCCAGCTGGACAGGGCGGCTGGGAAATCAGCCCCAGCATTTT. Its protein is CASWTGRLGNQPQHF.

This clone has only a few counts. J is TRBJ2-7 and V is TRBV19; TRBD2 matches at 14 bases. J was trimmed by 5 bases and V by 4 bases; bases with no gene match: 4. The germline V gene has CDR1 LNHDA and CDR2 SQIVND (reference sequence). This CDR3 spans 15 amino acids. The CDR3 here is CASSRGTSGSHEQYF. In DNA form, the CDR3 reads TGTGCCAGTAGTAGGGGGACTAGCGGGAGCCACGAGCAGTACTTC.

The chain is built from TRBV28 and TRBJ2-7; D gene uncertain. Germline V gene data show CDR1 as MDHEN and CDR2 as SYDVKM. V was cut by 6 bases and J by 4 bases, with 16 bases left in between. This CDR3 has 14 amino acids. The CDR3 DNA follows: TGTGCCAGCAGGGCCGGTAGCACACCATACGAGCAGTACTTC. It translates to CASRAGSTPYEQYF.

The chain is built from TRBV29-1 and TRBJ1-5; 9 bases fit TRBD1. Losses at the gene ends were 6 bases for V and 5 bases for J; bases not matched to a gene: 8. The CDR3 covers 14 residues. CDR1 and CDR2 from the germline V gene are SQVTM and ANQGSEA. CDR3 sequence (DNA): TGCAGCGTCCGGACAGGGGCTTCTGATCAGCCCCAGCATTTT. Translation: CSVRTGASDQPQHF.

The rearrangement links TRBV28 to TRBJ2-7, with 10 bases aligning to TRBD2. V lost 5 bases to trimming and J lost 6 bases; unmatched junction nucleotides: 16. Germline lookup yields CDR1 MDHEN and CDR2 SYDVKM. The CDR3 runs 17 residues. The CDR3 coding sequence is TGTGCCAGCAGTCCCATCGAGGGTCTAGCGGGAGCCGGCGAGCAGTACTTC. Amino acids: CASSPIEGLAGAGEQYF.

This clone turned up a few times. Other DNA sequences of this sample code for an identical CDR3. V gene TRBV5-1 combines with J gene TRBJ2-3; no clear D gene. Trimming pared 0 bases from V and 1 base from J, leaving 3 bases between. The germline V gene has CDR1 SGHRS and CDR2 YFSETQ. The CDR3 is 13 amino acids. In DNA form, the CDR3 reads TGCGCCAGCAGCTTGGGTGGCACAGATACGCAGTATTTT. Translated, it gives CASSLGGTDTQYF.

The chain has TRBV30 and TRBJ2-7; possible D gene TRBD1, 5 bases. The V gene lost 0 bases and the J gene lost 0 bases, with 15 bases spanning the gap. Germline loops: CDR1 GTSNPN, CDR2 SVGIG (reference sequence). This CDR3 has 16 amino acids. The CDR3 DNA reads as TGTGCCTGGAGTGTAGTTTCGGACACAAGCTCCTACGAGCAGTACTTC. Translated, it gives CAWSVVSDTSSYEQYF. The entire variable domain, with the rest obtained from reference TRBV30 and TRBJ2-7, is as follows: SQTIHQWPATLVQPVGSPLSLECTVEGTSNPNLYWYRQAAGRGLQLLFYSVGIGQISSEVPQNLSASRPQDRQFILSSKKLLLSDSGFYLCAWSVVSDTSSYEQYFGPGTRLTVT.

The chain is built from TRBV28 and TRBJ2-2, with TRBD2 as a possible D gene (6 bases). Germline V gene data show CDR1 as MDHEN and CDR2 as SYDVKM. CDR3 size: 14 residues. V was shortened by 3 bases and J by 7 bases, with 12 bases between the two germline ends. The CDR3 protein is CASSLRRDDGELFF. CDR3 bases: TGTGCCAGCAGTTTGCGGAGGGATGACGGGGAGCTGTTTTTT.

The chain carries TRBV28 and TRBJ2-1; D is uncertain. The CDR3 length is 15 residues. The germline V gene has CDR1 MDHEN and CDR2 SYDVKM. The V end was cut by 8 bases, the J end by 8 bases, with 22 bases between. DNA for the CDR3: TGTGCCAGCTCCCAACCCGGATCCTACGGCGATGAGCAGTTCTTC. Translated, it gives CASSQPGSYGDEQFF.

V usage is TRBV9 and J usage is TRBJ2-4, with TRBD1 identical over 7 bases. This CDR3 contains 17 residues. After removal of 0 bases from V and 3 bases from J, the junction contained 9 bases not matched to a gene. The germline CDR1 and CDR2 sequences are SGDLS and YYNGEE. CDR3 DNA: TGTGCCAGCAGCGTAGCGGAGACAGGGTCCGGCAAAAACATTCAGTACTTC. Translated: CASSVAETGSGKNIQYF.

The DNA for the CDR3 is TGTGCCAGCAGCTTGGGGGGACTAGCTTCCGAGCAGTACTTC. As protein: CASSLGGLASEQYF. The chain uses TRBV5-5 and TRBJ2-7, with TRBD2 matching over 9 bases. This CDR3 has 14 residues. V was pared by 0 bases and J by 6 bases, with 4 bases of the junction left unmatched. Germline CDR1 and CDR2: SGHKS and YYEKEE (reference sequence).

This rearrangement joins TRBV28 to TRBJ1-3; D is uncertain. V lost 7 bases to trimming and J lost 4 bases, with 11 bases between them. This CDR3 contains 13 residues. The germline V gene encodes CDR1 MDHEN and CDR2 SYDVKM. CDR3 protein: CASTRVDGNTIYF. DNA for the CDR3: TGTGCCAGCACCCGGGTGGACGGAAACACCATATATTTT.

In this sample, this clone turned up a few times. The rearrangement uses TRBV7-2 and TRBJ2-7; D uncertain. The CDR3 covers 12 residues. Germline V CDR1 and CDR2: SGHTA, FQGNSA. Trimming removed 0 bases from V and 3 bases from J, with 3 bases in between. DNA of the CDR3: TGTGCCAGCAGCTTAGCCCTCTACGAGCAGTACTTC. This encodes CASSLALYEQYF.

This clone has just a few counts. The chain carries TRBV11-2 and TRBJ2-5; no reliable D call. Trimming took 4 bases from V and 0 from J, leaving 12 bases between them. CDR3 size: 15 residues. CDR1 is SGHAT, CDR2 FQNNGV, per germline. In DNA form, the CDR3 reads TGTGCCAGCAGCTACAGCTTAGAAGACCAAGAGACCCAGTACTTC. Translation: CASSYSLEDQETQYF.

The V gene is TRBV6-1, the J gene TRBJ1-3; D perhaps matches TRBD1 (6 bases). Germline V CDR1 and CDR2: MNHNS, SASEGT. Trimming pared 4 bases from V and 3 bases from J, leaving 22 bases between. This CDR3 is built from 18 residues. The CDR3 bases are TGTGCCAGCAGTGGGCGACAGGTTTCTATTTCGTATGGAAACACCATATATTTT. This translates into CASSGRQVSISYGNTIYF.

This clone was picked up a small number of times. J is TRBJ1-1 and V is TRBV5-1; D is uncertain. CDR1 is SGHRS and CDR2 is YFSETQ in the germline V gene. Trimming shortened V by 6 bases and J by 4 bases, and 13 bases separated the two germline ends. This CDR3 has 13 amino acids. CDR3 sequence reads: CASKRTEGTEAFF. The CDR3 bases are TGCGCCAGCAAACGTACGGAGGGCACTGAAGCTTTCTTT.

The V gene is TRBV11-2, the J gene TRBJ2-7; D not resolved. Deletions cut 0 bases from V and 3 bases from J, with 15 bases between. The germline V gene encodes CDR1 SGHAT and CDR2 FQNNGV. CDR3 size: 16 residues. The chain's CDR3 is CASSLDPFKGSYEQYF. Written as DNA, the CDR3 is TGTGCCAGCAGCTTAGATCCTTTTAAGGGAAGCTACGAGCAGTACTTC.

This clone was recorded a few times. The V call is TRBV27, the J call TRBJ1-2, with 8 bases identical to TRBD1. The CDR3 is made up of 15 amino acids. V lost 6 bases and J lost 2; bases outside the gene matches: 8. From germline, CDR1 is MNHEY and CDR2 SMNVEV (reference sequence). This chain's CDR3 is CASRDRDGLNYGYTF. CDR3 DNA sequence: TGTGCCAGCAGGGACAGGGATGGATTAAACTATGGCTACACCTTC.

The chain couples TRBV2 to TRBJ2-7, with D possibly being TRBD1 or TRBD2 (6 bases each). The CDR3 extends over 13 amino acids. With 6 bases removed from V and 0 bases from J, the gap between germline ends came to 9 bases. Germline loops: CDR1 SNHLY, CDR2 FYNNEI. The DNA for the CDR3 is TGTGCCAGCAGAGGGGGGACCTCCTACGAGCAGTACTTC. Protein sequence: CASRGGTSYEQYF.

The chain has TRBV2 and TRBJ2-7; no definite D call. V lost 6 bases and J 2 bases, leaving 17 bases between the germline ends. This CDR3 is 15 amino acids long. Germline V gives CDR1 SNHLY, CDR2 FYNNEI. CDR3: CASRESWLGTYEQYF. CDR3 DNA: TGTGCCAGCAGGGAATCTTGGCTAGGAACCTACGAGCAGTACTTC.

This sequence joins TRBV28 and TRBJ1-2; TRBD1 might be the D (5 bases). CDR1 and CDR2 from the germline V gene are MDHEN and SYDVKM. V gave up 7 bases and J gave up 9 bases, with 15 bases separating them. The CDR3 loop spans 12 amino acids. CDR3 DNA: TGTGCCAGCACGGTAGGGGACCGTCGCTACACCTTC. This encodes CASTVGDRRYTF.

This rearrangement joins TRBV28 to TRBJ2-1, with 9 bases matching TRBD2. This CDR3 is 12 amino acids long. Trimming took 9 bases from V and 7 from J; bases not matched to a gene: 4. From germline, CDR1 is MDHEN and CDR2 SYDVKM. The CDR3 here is CASSGSGNEQFF. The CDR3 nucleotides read TGTGCCAGTAGCGGGAGTGGAAATGAGCAGTTCTTC.

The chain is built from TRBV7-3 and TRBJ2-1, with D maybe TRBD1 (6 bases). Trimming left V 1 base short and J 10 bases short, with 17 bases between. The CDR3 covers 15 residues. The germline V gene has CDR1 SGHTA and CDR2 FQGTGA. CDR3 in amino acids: CASSLSPGEEWEQFF. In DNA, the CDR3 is TGTGCCAGCAGCTTAAGTCCAGGGGAAGAGTGGGAGCAGTTCTTC.

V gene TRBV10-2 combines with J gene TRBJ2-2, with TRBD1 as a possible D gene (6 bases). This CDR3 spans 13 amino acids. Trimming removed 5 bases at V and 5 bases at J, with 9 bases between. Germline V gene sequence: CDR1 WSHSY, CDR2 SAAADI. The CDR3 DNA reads TGCGCCAGCAGTCCTCAGGGGACCGGGGAGCTGTTTTTT. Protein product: CASSPQGTGELFF.

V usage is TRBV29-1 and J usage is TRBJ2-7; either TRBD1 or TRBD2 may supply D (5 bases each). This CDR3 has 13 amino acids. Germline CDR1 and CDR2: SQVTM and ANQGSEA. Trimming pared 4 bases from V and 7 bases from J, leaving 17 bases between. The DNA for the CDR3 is TGCAGCGTTGTATCCGGGACGGGTAGGGAGCAGTACTTC. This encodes CSVVSGTGREQYF.